What follows are 19 T cell receptor beta chains derived from one specimen sequenced in a study of blood T cell repertoires in COVID-19. TCRdb's copy holds only in-frame clones and misses some; the assay was immunoSEQ multiplex PCR. The profile shows 250,000 to 350,000 clones, 75% to 90% of them singletons. Sequenced material: peripheral blood. The source of these receptors is an older woman with COVID-19, enrolled during active disease.

The chain recombines TRBV5-1 with TRBJ2-2; 8 nucleotides match TRBD1. V was pared by 4 bases and J by 4 bases, with 6 bases of the junction left unmatched. This CDR3 has 15 residues. Germline V gene data show CDR1 as SGHRS and CDR2 as YFSETQ. CDR3 sequence (DNA): TGCGCCAGCAGCCCCGGACAGGGAGTCACCGGGGAGCTGTTTTTT. Translation gives CASSPGQGVTGELFF. The full variable domain, its missing parts supplied by reference TRBV5-1 and TRBJ2-2, is KAGVTQTPRYLIKTRGQQVTLSCSPISGHRSVSWYQQTPGQGLQFLFEYFSETQRNKGNFPGRFSGRQFSNSRSEMNVSTLELGDSALYLCASSPGQGVTGELFFGEGSRLTVL.

This clone has just one count. The chain combines TRBV23-1 with TRBJ1-5; no firm D call. TRBV23-1 is labeled an ORF, and its function is uncertain. CDR3 length equals 11 residues. The ends were cut back, 7 bases at V and 6 bases at J, with 7 bases in the middle. The chain's CDR3 is CASNRVQPQHF. Here the CDR3 DNA reads TGCGCCAGCAATAGAGTTCAGCCCCAGCATTTT.

This clone appeared a single time. The chain links TRBV18 to TRBJ2-1; 10 positions match TRBD2. V dropped 1 base and J dropped 9; count of bases not matched to a gene: 9. Germline V gene sequence: CDR1 KGHSH, CDR2 LQKENI. The CDR3 loop spans 16 amino acids. The CDR3 here is CASSPQSPAGGVEQFF. CDR3 coding DNA: TGTGCCAGCTCACCACAATCCCCAGCGGGGGGGGTTGAGCAGTTCTTC.

The rearrangement links TRBV2 to TRBJ1-5, with D possibly matching TRBD1 (6 bases). Germline lookup yields CDR1 SNHLY and CDR2 FYNNEI. Trimming removed 6 bases at V and 4 bases at J, with 19 bases between. This CDR3 region has 16 residues. Written as DNA, the CDR3 is TGTGCCAGCAGCATGCTTGGGGGCGTTCCGAATCAGCCCCAGCATTTT. This sequence encodes CASSMLGGVPNQPQHF.

The chain links TRBV6-5 to TRBJ1-2; D possibly corresponds to TRBD1 (6 bases). V lost 6 bases and J 2 bases, leaving 10 bases between the germline ends. Per the germline V gene, CDR1 is MNHEY and CDR2 is SVGAGI. CDR3 length equals 13 residues. This CDR3 is CASRPDRNYGYTF. CDR3 coding DNA: TGTGCCAGCAGGCCCGACAGGAACTATGGCTACACCTTC.

V usage is TRBV30 and J usage is TRBJ2-2; TRBD2 matches 10 bases. Germline lookup yields CDR1 GTSNPN and CDR2 SVGIG (reference sequence). The CDR3 consists of 15 residues. V shed 0 bases and J 7 bases; nucleotides not matched to a gene: 5. The CDR3 nucleotides read TGTGCCTGGAGTGTAAGCGGGGGGGCTTACGGGGAGCTGTTTTTT. Amino acids: CAWSVSGGAYGELFF.

J is TRBJ2-6 and V is TRBV6-4; TRBD1 matches 10 bases. The J segment lost 1 base and the V segment lost 5 bases, leaving 8 bases of the junction unmatched. The CDR3 length is 18 residues. In germline, CDR1 is MRHNA, CDR2 SNTAGT. CDR3 DNA: TGTGCCAGCAGTAGATCCGGGACAGGGGTGTCTGGGGCCAACGTCCTGACTTTC. It specifies CASSRSGTGVSGANVLTF.

CDR3 loop: CASSYGQGNTEAFF. The CDR3 DNA is TGTGCCAGCAGCTACGGACAGGGAAACACTGAAGCTTTCTTT. V usage is TRBV27 and J usage is TRBJ1-1; 8 bases line up with TRBD1. V lost 6 bases, J lost 2 bases, and 5 bases stayed unmatched. CDR1 and CDR2 (germline): MNHEY, SMNVEV (reference sequence). The CDR3 contains 14 residues.

This clone was seen just once. This CDR3 reads CASSFTSGGAAETQYF. The DNA for the CDR3 is TGTGCCAGCAGCTTCACCAGCGGGGGGGCGGCGGAGACCCAGTACTTC. The chain employs TRBV7-9 and TRBJ2-5, with TRBD2 matching over 10 bases. The germline V gene has CDR1 SEHNR and CDR2 FQNEAQ (reference sequence). V lost 3 bases to trimming and J lost 5 bases; unmatched junction nucleotides: 9. CDR3 length equals 16 residues.

The chain has TRBV3-1 (or the pseudogene TRBV3-2) and TRBJ2-7, with TRBD1 matching 8 bases. CDR3 length: 14 residues. Germline V gene data show CDR1 as LGHDT and CDR2 as YNNKEL (reference sequence). Trimming took 7 bases from V and 6 from J; bases not matched to a gene: 11. The CDR3 region has the DNA TGTGCCAGCAAAGGGACAGGCGGATTATGCGAGCAGTACTTC. Amino acids: CASKGTGGLCEQYF.

The chain couples TRBV12-3 or TRBV12-4 to TRBJ1-3; no clear D. The V end lost 5 bases, the J end lost 7 bases, and 12 bases lay between the germline ends. The length of the CDR3 is 13 residues. In nucleotides, the CDR3 is TGTGCCAGCAGTCGAAATCTCGGTAACACCATATATTTT. This sequence encodes CASSRNLGNTIYF.

V usage is TRBV5-1 and J usage is TRBJ2-5; 7 nucleotides line up with TRBD2. Germline V gene data show CDR1 as SGHRS and CDR2 as YFSETQ. This CDR3 comprises 14 residues. The junction had 5 bases not matched to a gene; V was cut back by 1 base and J by 5 bases. CDR3 protein: CASSLSSSGETQYF. The CDR3 DNA follows: TGCGCCAGCAGCTTGTCTTCTAGCGGTGAGACCCAGTACTTC.

This chain links TRBV5-1 with TRBJ2-5; D possibly corresponds to TRBD1 (6 bases). CDR1 and CDR2 (germline): SGHRS, YFSETQ. The CDR3 length is 17 residues. Trimming cost V 7 bases and J 5 bases, with 27 bases left between them. Written as DNA, the CDR3 is TGCGCCAGCCGCCCTGAGGGGGTGCAGGGACAAGGCGAGACCCAGTACTTC. Protein product: CASRPEGVQGQGETQYF.

The chain carries TRBV11-2 and TRBJ1-5, with D unresolved. Germline V gene sequence: CDR1 SGHAT, CDR2 FQNNGV. V was pared by 3 bases and J by 2 bases, with 11 bases between. CDR3 length: 15 residues. The CDR3 region is CASSFSPGGNQPQHF. As DNA, the CDR3 is TGTGCCAGCAGCTTCAGTCCGGGTGGCAATCAGCCCCAGCATTTT.

This clone has a single count. The rearrangement joins TRBV9 to TRBJ2-3; possibly TRBD1 for D (5 bases). V was clipped by 7 bases and J by 0 bases, with 12 bases between them. CDR1 and CDR2 (germline): SGDLS, YYNGEE. This CDR3 region has 14 residues. The CDR3 region has the DNA TGTGCCAGCGGGGCGGCCTCGAGCACAGATACGCAGTATTTT. Its translation is CASGAASSTDTQYF. Full variable domain (missing parts from reference TRBV9 and TRBJ2-3): DSGVTQTPKHLITATGQRVTLRCSPRSGDLSVYWYQQSLDQGLQFLIQYYNGEERAKGNILERFSAQQFPDLHSELNLSSLELGDSALYFCASGAASSTDTQYFGPGTRLTVL.

The V call is TRBV9, the J call TRBJ1-2; D not resolved. This CDR3 spans 12 amino acids. Germline V gene lookup returns CDR1 SGDLS and CDR2 YYNGEE. Trimming shortened V by 0 bases and J by 6 bases, and 6 bases separated the two germline ends. The CDR3 coding sequence is TGTGCCAGCAGCGTAGGGCGGGATGGCTACACCTTC. Translation gives CASSVGRDGYTF.

The V gene is TRBV4-3, the J gene TRBJ2-5; 8 bases are a match to TRBD2. CDR3 length: 17 residues. V lost 0 bases, J lost 2 bases, and 8 bases stayed unmatched. Germline values: CDR1 LGHNA, CDR2 YSLEER. The DNA for the CDR3 is TGCGCCAGCAGCCAAGACCCCGGGCGGGGGGCACAAGAGACCCAGTACTTC. It yields the protein CASSQDPGRGAQETQYF.

This clone was recorded once. V and J are TRBV3-1 (or the pseudogene TRBV3-2) and TRBJ1-2; D remains unclear. This CDR3 is built from 12 residues. Trimming took 4 bases from V and 5 from J, leaving 8 bases between them. The germline V gene encodes CDR1 LGHDT and CDR2 YNNKEL (reference sequence). The CDR3 nucleotides read TGTGCCAGCAGCCTATCCGGGTATGGCTACACCTTC. This translates into CASSLSGYGYTF.

Concerning this clone itself: The sample contains more than one DNA sequence encoding this CDR3. This chain uses TRBV5-1 with TRBJ2-1; possibly TRBD1 for D (6 bases). The CDR3 runs 14 residues. Per the germline V gene, CDR1 is SGHRS and CDR2 is YFSETQ. The germline V and J ends were trimmed by 3 bases and 1 base, with 8 bases remaining between them. CDR3 amino acids: CASSSGQSYNEQFF. Here the CDR3 DNA reads TGCGCCAGCAGCTCCGGACAGTCCTACAATGAGCAGTTCTTC.